The TCR beta chain described here comes from a study of identifying expanded T cells in peripheral blood. During the collection period, no donor immune events like infections were recorded. The table came from immunoSEQ multiplex PCR; TCRdb's copy has only in-frame clones and leaves some out. This sample carries tens of thousands of clones, 70% to 90% of them seen once, and the ten largest clones take roughly 4.8%. This CDR3 region has 10 residues. The germline V gene has CDR1 MDHEN and CDR2 SYDVKM. V lost 7 bases, J lost 3 bases, and 3 bases lay in between. Input material: blood. This chain links TRBV28 with TRBJ1-2; no clear D gene. The clonotype originates from a person between 18 and 75 years old in good health. This CDR3 is CASTDYGYTF. CDR3 DNA: TGTGCCAGCACGGACTATGGCTACACCTTC.